This paragraph reports one T cell receptor (beta chain). Its matching antigen is unknown. Vbeta (60) and Jbeta (13) primers were used in the PCR. Some clones are missing from TCRdb's copy, which holds only in-frame ones; the method was immunoSEQ multiplex PCR. The sample records about 77,000 clones, 60% to 85% being singletons. The data derive from a study of cytomegalovirus exposure and HLA in healthy donors. The V end was cut by 5 bases, the J end by 8 bases, with 12 bases between. In germline, CDR1 is SGHAT, CDR2 FQNNGV. The CDR3 totals 12 residues. Overall study findings and caveats: In an earlier analysis, in some 600 donors, most V segments appeared productive either ~90% or ~30% of the time.

J is TRBJ1-1 and V is TRBV11-2, with no clear D. The TCR was taken from a man aged 35-49 years in good health and CMV-seronegative. The sequenced sample was PBMCs. Here the CDR3 reads CASSVGSLEAFF. The CDR3 coding sequence is TGTGCCAGCAGCGTAGGGAGCCTGGAAGCTTTCTTT.